These 9 T cell receptor beta chains originate from one sample sequenced in a study of blood T cell repertoires in COVID-19. The table came from immunoSEQ multiplex PCR; TCRdb's copy has only in-frame clones and leaves some out. Counted here are 150,000 or so clones, about four fifths occurring once; the ten biggest clones make up approximately 1.4%. The specimen sequenced was peripheral blood. These receptors were obtained from a human donor in a cohort sampled during active COVID-19.

The chain couples TRBV18 to TRBJ1-1; possible D gene TRBD1, 6 bases. Trimming took 3 bases from V and 4 from J, leaving 15 bases between them. The germline V gene has CDR1 KGHSH and CDR2 LQKENI. CDR3 length equals 15 residues. CDR3 nucleotide sequence: TGTGCCAGCTCACCCATTGGCTCGACAGGCACTGAAGCTTTCTTT. Translating gives CASSPIGSTGTEAFF.

The V gene is TRBV6-5, the J gene TRBJ1-2; 11 bases are shared with TRBD1. The CDR3 totals 11 residues. Germline values: CDR1 MNHEY, CDR2 SVGAGI. Unmatched junction bases numbered 3, after V lost 8 bases and J lost 10 bases. CDR3 coding DNA: TGTGCCAGCGGGACAGGGGGGATCTACACCTTC. Translated, it gives CASGTGGIYTF.

The V and J genes are TRBV28 and TRBJ2-7; possibly TRBD2 for D (6 bases). Germline CDR1 reads MDHEN; CDR2 reads SYDVKM. V was cut by 6 bases and J by 4 bases, with 19 bases left in between. The CDR3 covers 15 residues. The DNA of the CDR3 is TGTGCCAGCAGGACCCCTGGCGGGACGGTTTACGAGCAGTACTTC. Amino acid sequence: CASRTPGGTVYEQYF.

The gene calls are TRBV6-5 and TRBJ2-6; D unresolved. V was clipped by 6 bases and J by 0 bases, with 6 bases between them. The CDR3 extends over 14 amino acids. CDR1 is MNHEY, CDR2 SVGAGI, per germline. This chain's CDR3 is CASSQASGANVLTF. The CDR3 DNA sequence: TGTGCCAGCAGCCAGGCCTCTGGGGCCAACGTCCTGACTTTC.

The chain employs TRBV2 and TRBJ2-7; D call uncertain. Germline V gene lookup returns CDR1 SNHLY and CDR2 FYNNEI. The CDR3 spans 12 residues. V lost 7 bases to trimming and J lost 6 bases, with 13 bases between them. The CDR3 DNA reads as TGTGCCAGCATCTTCTCAGGCATCGAGCAGTACTTC. It is translated as CASIFSGIEQYF.

The chain uses TRBV15 and TRBJ1-1, with D uncertain. V gave up 2 bases and J gave up 5 bases, with 12 bases separating them. CDR3 size: 14 residues. Germline V CDR1 and CDR2: LNHNV, YYDKDF (reference sequence). The CDR3 is CATSRSRTGTEAFF. CDR3 DNA: TGTGCCACCAGCAGATCCCGGACTGGGACTGAAGCTTTCTTT.

V is TRBV6-5 and J is TRBJ2-5, with TRBD1 matching over 7 bases. Trimming took 6 bases from V and 1 from J; bases not matched to a gene: 2. This CDR3 comprises 13 residues. Germline V lookup: CDR1 MNHEY, CDR2 SVGAGI. The CDR3 DNA reads as TGTGCCAGCAGCGGACAGGTCCAAGAGACCCAGTACTTC. Translated: CASSGQVQETQYF.

This chain joins TRBV5-6 and TRBJ2-1; TRBD1 matches at 9 bases. The germline V gene has CDR1 SGHDT and CDR2 YYEEEE. V shed 4 bases, J shed 3 bases, and the junction held 5 bases outside the gene matches. The CDR3 extends over 15 amino acids. CDR3 protein: CASSPRGQGYNEQFF. In nucleotides, the CDR3 is TGTGCCAGCAGCCCCCGGGGACAGGGCTACAATGAGCAGTTCTTC.

The chain couples TRBV28 to TRBJ1-5; D gene unclear. V was cut by 3 bases and J by 2 bases, with 5 bases left in between. This CDR3 contains 13 residues. Germline lookup yields CDR1 MDHEN and CDR2 SYDVKM. The CDR3 DNA is TGTGCCAGCAGTTTTATAGGCAATCAGCCCCAGCATTTT. Encoded protein: CASSFIGNQPQHF.